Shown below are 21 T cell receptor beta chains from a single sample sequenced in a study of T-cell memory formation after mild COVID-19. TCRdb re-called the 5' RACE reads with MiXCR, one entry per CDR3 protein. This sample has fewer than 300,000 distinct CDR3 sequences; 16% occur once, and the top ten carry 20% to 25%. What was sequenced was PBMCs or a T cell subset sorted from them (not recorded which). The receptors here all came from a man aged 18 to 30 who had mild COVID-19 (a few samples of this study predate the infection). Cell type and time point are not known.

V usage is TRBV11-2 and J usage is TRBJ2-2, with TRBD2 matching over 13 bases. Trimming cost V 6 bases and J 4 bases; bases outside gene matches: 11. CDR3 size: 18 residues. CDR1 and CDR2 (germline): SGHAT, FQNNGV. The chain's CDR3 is CASSSIRLAGGSTGELFF. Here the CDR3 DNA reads TGTGCCAGCAGTTCAATCAGACTAGCGGGGGGATCCACCGGGGAGCTGTTTTTT.

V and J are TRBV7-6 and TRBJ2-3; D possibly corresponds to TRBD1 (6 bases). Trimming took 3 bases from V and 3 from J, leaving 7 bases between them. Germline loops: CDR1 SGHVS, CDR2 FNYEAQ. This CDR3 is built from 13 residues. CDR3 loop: CASSFGTTDTQYF. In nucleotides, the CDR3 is TGTGCCAGCAGCTTCGGGACAACAGATACGCAGTATTTT. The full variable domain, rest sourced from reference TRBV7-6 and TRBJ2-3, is GAGVSQSPRYKVTKRGQDVALRCDPISGHVSLYWYRQALGQGPEFLTYFNYEAQQDKSGLPNDRFSAERPEGSISTLTIQRTEQRDSAMYRCASSFGTTDTQYFGPGTRLTVL.

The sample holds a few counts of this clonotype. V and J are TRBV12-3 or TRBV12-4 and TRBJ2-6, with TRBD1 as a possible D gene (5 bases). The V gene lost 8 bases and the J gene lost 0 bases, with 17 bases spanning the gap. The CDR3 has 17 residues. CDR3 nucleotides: TGTGCCAGCTCGCGAGACAGATTTGGCTCTGGGGCCAACGTCCTGACTTTC. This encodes CASSRDRFGSGANVLTF.

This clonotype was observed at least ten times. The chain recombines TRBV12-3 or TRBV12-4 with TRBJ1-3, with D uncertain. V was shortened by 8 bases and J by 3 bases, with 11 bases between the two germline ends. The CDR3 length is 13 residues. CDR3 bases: TGTGCCAGCGGTCCTAACGGTGGAAACACCATATATTTT. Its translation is CASGPNGGNTIYF.

CDR3 DNA sequence: TGTGCCAGCAGTTACTCTGGGTGGAGGGTGGGCACTGAAGCTTTCTTT. It codes for CASSYSGWRVGTEAFF. V is TRBV6-5 and J is TRBJ1-1; no clear D. Germline loops: CDR1 MNHEY, CDR2 SVGAGI. V lost 0 bases and J lost 4, with 15 bases in between. The length of the CDR3 is 16 residues.

DNA of the CDR3: TGTGCCAGCAGCAGGGACGGGGGAGTGGGTGAGCAGTACTTC. This translates into CASSRDGGVGEQYF. J is TRBJ2-7 and V is TRBV6-2 or TRBV6-3; D may be TRBD2 (6 bases). CDR1 is MNHEY, CDR2 SVGEGT, per germline. This CDR3 comprises 14 residues. V lost 6 bases and J 7 bases, leaving 19 bases between the germline ends.

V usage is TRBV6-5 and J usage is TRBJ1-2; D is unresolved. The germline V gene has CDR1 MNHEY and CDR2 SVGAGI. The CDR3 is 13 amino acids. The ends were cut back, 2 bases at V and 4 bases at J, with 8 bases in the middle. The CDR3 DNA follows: TGTGCCAGCAGTTACGGCAGGAGCTATGGCTACACCTTC. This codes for CASSYGRSYGYTF.

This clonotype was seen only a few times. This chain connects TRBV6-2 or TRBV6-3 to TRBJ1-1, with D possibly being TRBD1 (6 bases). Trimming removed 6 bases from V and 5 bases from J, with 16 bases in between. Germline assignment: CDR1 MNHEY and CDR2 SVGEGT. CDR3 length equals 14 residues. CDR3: CASSAVGGRTEAFF. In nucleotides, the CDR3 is TGTGCCAGCAGCGCCGTAGGGGGGCGGACTGAAGCTTTCTTT.

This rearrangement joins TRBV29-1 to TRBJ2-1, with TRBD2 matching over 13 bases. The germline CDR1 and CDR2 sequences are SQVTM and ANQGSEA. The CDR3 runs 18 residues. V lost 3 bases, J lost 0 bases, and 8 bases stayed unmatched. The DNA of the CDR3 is TGCAGCGTTGACGGACTAGCGGGGGACCGGAACTCCTACAATGAGCAGTTCTTC. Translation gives CSVDGLAGDRNSYNEQFF.

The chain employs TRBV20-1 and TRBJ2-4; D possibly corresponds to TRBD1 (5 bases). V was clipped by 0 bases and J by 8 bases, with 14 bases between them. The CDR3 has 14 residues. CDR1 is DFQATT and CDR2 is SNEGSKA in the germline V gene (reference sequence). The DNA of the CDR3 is TGCAGTGCTAGAGACGGCCAGGGATTAGACATTCAGTACTTC. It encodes CSARDGQGLDIQYF.

The CDR3 nucleotides read TGTGCCAGCAGCTTGAGTAGTTACACAGATACGCAGTATTTT. Translated: CASSLSSYTDTQYF. The chain links TRBV5-4 to TRBJ2-3; no clear D gene. The CDR3 is made up of 14 amino acids. V was trimmed by 1 base and J by 2 bases, leaving 8 bases between them. CDR1 and CDR2 from the germline V gene are SGHNT and YYREEE (reference sequence).

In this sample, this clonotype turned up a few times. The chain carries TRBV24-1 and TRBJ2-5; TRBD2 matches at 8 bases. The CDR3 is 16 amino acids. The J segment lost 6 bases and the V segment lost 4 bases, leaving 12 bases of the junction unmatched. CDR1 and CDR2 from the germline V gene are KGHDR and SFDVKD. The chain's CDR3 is CATSEQSGGRTKTQYF. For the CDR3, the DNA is TGTGCCACCAGTGAACAAAGCGGGGGCAGGACGAAGACCCAGTACTTC.

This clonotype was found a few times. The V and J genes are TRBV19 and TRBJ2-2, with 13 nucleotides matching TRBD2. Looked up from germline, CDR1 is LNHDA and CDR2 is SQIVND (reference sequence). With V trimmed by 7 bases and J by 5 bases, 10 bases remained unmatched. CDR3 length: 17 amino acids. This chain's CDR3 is CASTALLAGGRTGELFF. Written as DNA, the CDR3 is TGTGCCAGTACCGCTCTACTAGCGGGGGGGCGTACCGGGGAGCTGTTTTTT. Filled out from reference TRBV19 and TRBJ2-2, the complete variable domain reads DGGITQSPKYLFRKEGQNVTLSCEQNLNHDAMYWYRQDPGQGLRLIYYSQIVNDFQKGDIAEGYSVSREKKESFPLTVTSAQKNPTAFYLCASTALLAGGRTGELFFGEGSRLTVL.

This chain's CDR3 is CASRGRNYGYTF. In DNA form, the CDR3 reads TGTGCCAGCCGCGGACGGAACTATGGCTACACCTTC. The chain is built from TRBV7-2 and TRBJ1-2, with D unresolved. Germline lookup yields CDR1 SGHTA and CDR2 FQGNSA. The CDR3 extends over 12 amino acids. The V end was cut by 8 bases, the J end by 2 bases, with 9 bases between.

This CDR3 is CASSPRKPGQPSRTDTQYF. In DNA form, the CDR3 reads TGCGCCAGCAGCCCACGTAAACCGGGACAACCATCCCGCACAGATACGCAGTATTTT. The V and J genes are TRBV5-1 and TRBJ2-3, with TRBD1 as a possible D gene (6 bases). The length of the CDR3 is 19 residues. Deletions cut 4 bases from V and 1 base from J, with 25 bases between. The V gene's germline CDR1 is SGHRS and CDR2 YFSETQ. Together with reference TRBV5-1 and TRBJ2-3, the CDR3 gives the full variable domain: KAGVTQTPRYLIKTRGQQVTLSCSPISGHRSVSWYQQTPGQGLQFLFEYFSETQRNKGNFPGRFSGRQFSNSRSEMNVSTLELGDSALYLCASSPRKPGQPSRTDTQYFGPGTRLTVL.

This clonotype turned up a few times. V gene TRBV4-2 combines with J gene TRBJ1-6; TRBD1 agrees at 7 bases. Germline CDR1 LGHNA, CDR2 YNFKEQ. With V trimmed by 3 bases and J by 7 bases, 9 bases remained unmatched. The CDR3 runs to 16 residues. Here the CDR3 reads CASSHAPGQNNSPLHF. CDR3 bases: TGTGCCAGCAGCCATGCCCCGGGACAGAACAATTCACCCCTCCACTTT.

This CDR3 is CASSSLRYEQYF. In DNA, the CDR3 is TGTGCCAGCAGTTCCCTCCGATACGAGCAGTACTTC. The chain recombines TRBV6-2 or TRBV6-3 with TRBJ2-7, with D uncertain. CDR1 and CDR2 (germline): MNHEY, SVGEGT. The CDR3 has 12 residues. V shed 4 bases and J shed 4 bases, with 8 bases lying between them.

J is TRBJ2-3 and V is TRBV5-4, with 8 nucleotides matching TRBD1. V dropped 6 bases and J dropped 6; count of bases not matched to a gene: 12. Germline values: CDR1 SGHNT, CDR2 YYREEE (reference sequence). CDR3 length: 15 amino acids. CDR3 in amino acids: CASTDTTGGLDTQYF. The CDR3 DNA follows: TGTGCCAGCACCGACACTACAGGGGGGCTTGATACGCAGTATTTT.

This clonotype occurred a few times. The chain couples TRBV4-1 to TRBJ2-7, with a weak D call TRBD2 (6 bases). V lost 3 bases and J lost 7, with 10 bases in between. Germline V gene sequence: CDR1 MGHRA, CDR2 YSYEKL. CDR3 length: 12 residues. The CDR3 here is CASSQPRGEQYF. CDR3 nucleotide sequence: TGCGCCAGCAGCCAGCCCCGGGGGGAGCAGTACTTC.

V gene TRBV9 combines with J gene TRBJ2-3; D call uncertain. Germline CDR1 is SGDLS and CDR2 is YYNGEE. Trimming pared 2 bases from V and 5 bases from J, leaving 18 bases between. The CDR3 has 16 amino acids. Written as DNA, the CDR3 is TGTGCCAGCAGCGTCGGTGTATTTCAGGTGGGAGATACGCAGTATTTT. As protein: CASSVGVFQVGDTQYF.

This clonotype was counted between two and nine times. CDR3 sequence reads: CASSYSYGGSKNIQYF. Written as DNA, the CDR3 is TGTGCCAGCAGTTACTCTTATGGGGGTTCCAAAAACATTCAGTACTTC. V gene TRBV6-5 combines with J gene TRBJ2-4, with D perhaps assigned TRBD1 or TRBD2 (5 bases each). Germline V gene data show CDR1 as MNHEY and CDR2 as SVGAGI. The V end lost 0 bases, the J end lost 2 bases, and 11 bases lay between the germline ends. The CDR3 runs 16 residues.